This T cell receptor beta chain was obtained from a study of STAT5B mutations in CD4+ large granular lymphocyte leukemia. Sequencing used immunoSEQ multiplex PCR; TCRdb keeps in-frame clones, though not all of them. Of around 10,000 clones in the sample, roughly 80% were seen once. Germline CDR1 reads SEHNR; CDR2 reads FQNEAQ (reference sequence). CDR3 length: 13 residues. Between the trimmed V and J ends, which lost 2 bases and 1 base, there was a span of 5 bases. This sequence was found in a man between 60 and 75 years old with CD4+ T-cell large granular lymphocyte leukemia. The sequenced sample consisted of PBMCs. The chain recombines TRBV7-9 with TRBJ1-1; no clear D gene. The DNA of the CDR3 is TGTGCCAGCAGCTTACGGGGGAACACTGAAGCTTTCTTT. Translation gives CASSLRGNTEAFF.